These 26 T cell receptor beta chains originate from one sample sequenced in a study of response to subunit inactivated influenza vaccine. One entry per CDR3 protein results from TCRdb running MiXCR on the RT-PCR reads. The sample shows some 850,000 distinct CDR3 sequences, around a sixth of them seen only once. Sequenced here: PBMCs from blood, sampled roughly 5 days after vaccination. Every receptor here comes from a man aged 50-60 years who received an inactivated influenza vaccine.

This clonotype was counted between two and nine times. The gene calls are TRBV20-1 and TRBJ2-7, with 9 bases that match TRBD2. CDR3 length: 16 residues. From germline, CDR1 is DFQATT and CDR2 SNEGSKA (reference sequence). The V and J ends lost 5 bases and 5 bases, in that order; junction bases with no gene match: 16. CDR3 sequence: CSADARGGRAWDEQYF. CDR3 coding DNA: TGCAGTGCTGACGCCCGTGGCGGGAGGGCCTGGGACGAGCAGTACTTC.

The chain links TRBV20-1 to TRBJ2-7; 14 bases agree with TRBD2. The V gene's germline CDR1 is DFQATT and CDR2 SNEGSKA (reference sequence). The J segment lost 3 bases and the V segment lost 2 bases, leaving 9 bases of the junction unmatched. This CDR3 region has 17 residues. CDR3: CSARSGLAGAEGYEQYF. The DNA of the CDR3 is TGCAGTGCTAGATCGGGACTAGCGGGAGCAGAAGGCTACGAGCAGTACTTC.

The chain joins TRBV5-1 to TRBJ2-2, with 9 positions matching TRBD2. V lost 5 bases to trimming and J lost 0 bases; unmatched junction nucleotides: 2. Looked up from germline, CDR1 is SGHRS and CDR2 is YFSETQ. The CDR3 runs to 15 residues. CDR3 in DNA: TGCGCCAGCAGGACTAGCGGAACGAACACCGGGGAGCTGTTTTTT. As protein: CASRTSGTNTGELFF.

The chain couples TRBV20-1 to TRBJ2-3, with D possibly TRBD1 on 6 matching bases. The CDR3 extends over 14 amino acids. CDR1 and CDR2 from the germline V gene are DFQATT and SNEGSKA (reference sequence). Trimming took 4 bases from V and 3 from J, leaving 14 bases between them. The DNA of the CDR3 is TGCAGTGCTACCAGGGGAATTCAAACAGATACGCAGTATTTT. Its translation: CSATRGIQTDTQYF.

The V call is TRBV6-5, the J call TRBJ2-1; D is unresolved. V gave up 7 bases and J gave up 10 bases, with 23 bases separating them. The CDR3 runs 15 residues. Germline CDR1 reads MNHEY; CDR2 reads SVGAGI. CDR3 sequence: CASISSPGSLREQFF. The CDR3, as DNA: TGTGCCAGCATTTCTTCCCCCGGCAGCCTGAGGGAGCAGTTCTTC.

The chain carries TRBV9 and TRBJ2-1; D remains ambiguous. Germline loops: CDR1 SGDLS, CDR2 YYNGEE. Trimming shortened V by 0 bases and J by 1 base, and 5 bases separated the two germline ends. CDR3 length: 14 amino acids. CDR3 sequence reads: CASSVVESYNEQFF. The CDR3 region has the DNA TGTGCCAGCAGCGTAGTTGAGTCCTACAATGAGCAGTTCTTC.

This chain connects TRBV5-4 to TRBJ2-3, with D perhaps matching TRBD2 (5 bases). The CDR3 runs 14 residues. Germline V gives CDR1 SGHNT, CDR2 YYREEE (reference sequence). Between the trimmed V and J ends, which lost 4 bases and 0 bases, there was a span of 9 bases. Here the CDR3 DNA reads TGTGCCAGCAGCGAGAGCGGAAGCACAGATACGCAGTATTTT. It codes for CASSESGSTDTQYF.

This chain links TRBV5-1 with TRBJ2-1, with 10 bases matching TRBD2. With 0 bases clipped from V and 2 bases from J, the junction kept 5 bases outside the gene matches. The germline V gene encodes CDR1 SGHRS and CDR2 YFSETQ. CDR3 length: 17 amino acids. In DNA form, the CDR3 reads TGCGCCAGCAGCTTGGGAGCTAGCGGGGGAACCTACAATGAGCAGTTCTTC. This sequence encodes CASSLGASGGTYNEQFF.

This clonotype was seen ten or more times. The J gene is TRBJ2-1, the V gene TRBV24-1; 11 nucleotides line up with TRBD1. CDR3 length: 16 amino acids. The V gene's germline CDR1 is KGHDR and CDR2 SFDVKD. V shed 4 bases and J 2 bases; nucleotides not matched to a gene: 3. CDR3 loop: CATSDRDRGAYNEQFF. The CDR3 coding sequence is TGTGCCACCAGTGACCGGGACAGGGGGGCCTACAATGAGCAGTTCTTC.

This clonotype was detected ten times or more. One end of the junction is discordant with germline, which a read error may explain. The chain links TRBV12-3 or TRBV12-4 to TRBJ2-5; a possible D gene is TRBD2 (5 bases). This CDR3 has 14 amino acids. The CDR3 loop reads CASSLGLAGETQYF. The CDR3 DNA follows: TGTGCCAGCAGCTTAGGTCTAGCCGGGGAGACCCAGTACTTC.

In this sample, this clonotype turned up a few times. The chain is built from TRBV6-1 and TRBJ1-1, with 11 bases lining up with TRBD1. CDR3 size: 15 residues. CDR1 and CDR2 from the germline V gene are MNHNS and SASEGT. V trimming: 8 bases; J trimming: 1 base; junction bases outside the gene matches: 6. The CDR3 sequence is CASLGTGGKNTEAFF. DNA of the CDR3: TGTGCCAGCCTCGGGACAGGGGGTAAGAACACTGAAGCTTTCTTT.

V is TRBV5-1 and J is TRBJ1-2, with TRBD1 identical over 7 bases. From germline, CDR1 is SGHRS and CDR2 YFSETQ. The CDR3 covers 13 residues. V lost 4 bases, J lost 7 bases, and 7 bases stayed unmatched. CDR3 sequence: CASSTEGAFGYTF. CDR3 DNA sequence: TGCGCCAGCAGCACAGAGGGGGCCTTTGGCTACACCTTC.

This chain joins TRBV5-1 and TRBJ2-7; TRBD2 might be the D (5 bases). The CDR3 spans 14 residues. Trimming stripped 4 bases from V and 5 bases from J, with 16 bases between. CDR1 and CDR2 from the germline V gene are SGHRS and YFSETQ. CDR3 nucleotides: TGCGCCAGCAGCCCCTGGACTGGAGCCGACGAGCAGTACTTC. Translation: CASSPWTGADEQYF.

The CDR3 sequence is CASSLITNTEAFF. CDR3 coding DNA: TGTGCCAGCAGCCTTATAACGAACACTGAAGCTTTCTTT. This chain links TRBV7-2 with TRBJ1-1; D remains ambiguous. The CDR3 runs to 13 residues. Trimming left V 5 bases short and J 1 base short, with 8 bases between. Germline V gene lookup returns CDR1 SGHTA and CDR2 FQGNSA.

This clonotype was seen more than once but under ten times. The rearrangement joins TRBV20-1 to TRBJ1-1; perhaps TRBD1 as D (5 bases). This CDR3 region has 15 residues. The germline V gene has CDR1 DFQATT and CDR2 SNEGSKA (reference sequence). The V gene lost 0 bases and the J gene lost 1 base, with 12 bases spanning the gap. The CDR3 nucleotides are TGCAGTGCTAGAGATCAGTGGGGGAGGAACACTGAAGCTTTCTTT. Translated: CSARDQWGRNTEAFF.

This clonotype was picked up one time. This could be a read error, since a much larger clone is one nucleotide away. The CDR3 sequence is CASSQGQLAGGYDQYF. In DNA form, the CDR3 reads TGTGCCAGCAGCCAAGGGCAACTAGCGGGAGGGTACGATCAGTACTTC. V and J are TRBV4-2 and TRBJ2-7; 13 positions match TRBD2. Germline CDR1 LGHNA, CDR2 YNFKEQ. The CDR3 has 16 amino acids.

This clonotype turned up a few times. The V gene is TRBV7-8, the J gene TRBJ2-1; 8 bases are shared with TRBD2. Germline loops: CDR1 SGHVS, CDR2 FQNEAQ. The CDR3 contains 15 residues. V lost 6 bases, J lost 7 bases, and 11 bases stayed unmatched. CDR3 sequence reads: CASRRQSGSRNEQFF. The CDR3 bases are TGTGCCAGCAGAAGGCAAAGCGGGAGTCGGAATGAGCAGTTCTTC.

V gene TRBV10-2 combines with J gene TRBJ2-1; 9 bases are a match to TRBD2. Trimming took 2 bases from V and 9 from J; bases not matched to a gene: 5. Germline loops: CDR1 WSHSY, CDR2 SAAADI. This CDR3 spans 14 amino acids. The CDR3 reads CASSEAGLALEQFF. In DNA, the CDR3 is TGCGCCAGCAGTGAGGCGGGACTAGCACTTGAGCAGTTCTTC.

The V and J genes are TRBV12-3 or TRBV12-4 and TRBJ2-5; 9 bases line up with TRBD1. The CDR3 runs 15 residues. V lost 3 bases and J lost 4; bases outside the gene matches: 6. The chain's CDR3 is CASSLRDRARETQYF. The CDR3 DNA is TGTGCCAGCAGTTTGAGGGACAGGGCTCGAGAGACCCAGTACTTC.

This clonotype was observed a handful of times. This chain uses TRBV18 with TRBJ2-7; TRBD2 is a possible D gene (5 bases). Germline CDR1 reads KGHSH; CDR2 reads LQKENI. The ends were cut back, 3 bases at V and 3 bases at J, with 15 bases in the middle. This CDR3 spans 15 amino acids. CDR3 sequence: CASSPGSGPFYEQYF. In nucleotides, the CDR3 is TGTGCCAGCTCACCGGGGAGTGGACCTTTCTACGAGCAGTACTTC. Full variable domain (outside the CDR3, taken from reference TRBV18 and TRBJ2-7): NAGVMQNPRHLVRRRGQEARLRCSPMKGHSHVYWYRQLPEEGLKFMVYLQKENIIDESGMPKERFSAEFPKEGPSILRIQQVVRGDSAAYFCASSPGSGPFYEQYFGPGTRLTVT.

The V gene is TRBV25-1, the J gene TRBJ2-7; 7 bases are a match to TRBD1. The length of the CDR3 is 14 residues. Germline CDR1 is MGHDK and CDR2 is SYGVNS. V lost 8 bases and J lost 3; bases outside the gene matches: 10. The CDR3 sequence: CASRSDRSFYEQYF. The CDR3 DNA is TGTGCCAGCCGTTCGGACAGGAGTTTCTACGAGCAGTACTTC.

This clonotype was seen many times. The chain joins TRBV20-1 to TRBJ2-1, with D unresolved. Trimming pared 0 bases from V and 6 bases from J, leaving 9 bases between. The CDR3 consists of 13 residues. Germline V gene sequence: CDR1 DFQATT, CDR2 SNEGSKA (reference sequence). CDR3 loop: CSARETPTNEQFF. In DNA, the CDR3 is TGCAGTGCTAGAGAGACCCCGACCAATGAGCAGTTCTTC.

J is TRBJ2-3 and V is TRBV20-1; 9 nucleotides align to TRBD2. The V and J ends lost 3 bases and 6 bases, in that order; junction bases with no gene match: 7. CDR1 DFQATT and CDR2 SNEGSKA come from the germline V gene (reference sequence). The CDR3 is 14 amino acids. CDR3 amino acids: CSASGGRADDTQYF. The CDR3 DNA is TGCAGTGCTAGTGGCGGGAGGGCCGATGATACGCAGTATTTT.

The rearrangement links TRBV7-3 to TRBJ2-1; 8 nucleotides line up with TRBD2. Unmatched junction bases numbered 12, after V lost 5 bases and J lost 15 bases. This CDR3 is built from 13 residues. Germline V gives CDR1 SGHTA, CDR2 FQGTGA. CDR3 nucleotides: TGTGCCAGCAGCCCGGACGGACTAGCCACGAGGTTCTTC. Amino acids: CASSPDGLATRFF.

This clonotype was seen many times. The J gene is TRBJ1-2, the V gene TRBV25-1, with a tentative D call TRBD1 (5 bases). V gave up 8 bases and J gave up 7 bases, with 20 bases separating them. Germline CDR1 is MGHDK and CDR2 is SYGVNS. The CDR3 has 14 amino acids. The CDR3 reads CASSFRSGDGGYTF. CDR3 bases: TGTGCCAGCTCCTTCAGGTCCGGGGACGGTGGCTACACCTTC.

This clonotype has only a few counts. The CDR3: CASSWGLSQPQHF. Here the CDR3 DNA reads TGTGCCAGCAGCTGGGGACTTAGCCAGCCCCAGCATTTT. V gene TRBV7-2 combines with J gene TRBJ1-5; D may be TRBD1 (5 bases). This CDR3 spans 13 amino acids. Trimming removed 4 bases at V and 7 bases at J, with 11 bases between. The germline CDR1 and CDR2 sequences are SGHTA and FQGNSA.